This TCR beta chain was found in a study of blood T cell repertoires in COVID-19. Study-level background: The cDNA or gDNA used as material had been derived from T cells, B-cell-depleted T cells, or PBMCs.

Using immunoSEQ multiplex PCR, the repertoire was profiled, and TCRdb retains in-frame clones only, with some absent. The sample lists fewer than 100,000 clones; more than 65% were seen once. Per germline, CDR1 LGHDT and CDR2 YNNKEL (reference sequence). The CDR3 runs 19 residues. Trimming shortened V by 1 base and J by 2 bases, and 23 bases separated the two germline ends. The receptor comes from a woman aged 45-59 years with acute or convalescent COVID-19. Material: peripheral blood. The V gene is TRBV3-1 (or the pseudogene TRBV3-2), the J gene TRBJ2-5; D gene ambiguous. The CDR3 DNA reads as TGTGCCAGCAGCCAAGGATCAGGCTCCCGCCTACTGAATCAAGAGACCCAGTACTTC. Residues: CASSQGSGSRLLNQETQYF.